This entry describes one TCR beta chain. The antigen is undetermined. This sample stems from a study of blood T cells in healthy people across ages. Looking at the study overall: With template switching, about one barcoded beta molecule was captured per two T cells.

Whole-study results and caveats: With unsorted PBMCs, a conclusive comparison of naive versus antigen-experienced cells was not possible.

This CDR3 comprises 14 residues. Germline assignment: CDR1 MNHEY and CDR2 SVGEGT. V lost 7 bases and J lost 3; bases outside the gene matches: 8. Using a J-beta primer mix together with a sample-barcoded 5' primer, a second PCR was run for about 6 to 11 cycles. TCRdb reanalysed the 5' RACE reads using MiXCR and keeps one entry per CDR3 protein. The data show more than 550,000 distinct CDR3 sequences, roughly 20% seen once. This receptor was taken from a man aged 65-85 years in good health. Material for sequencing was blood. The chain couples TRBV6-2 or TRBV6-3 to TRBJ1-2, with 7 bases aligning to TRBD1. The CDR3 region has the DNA TGTGCCAGCACCTCCGACAGGGCGGACTATGGCTACACCTTC. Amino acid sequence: CASTSDRADYGYTF.